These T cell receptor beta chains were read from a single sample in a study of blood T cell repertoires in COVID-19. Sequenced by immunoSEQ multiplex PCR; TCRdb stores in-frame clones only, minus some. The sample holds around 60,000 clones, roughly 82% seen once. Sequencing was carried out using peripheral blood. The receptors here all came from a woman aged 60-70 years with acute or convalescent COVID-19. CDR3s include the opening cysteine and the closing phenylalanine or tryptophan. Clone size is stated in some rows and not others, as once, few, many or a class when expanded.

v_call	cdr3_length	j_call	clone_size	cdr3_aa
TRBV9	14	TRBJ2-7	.	CASSVEAGGREQYF
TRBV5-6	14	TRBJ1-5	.	CASSLFNSNQPQHF
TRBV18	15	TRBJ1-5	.	CASSPAAVSNQPQHF
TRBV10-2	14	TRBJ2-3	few	CASSLAGRTDTQYF
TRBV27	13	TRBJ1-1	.	CASSLRAGLGAFF
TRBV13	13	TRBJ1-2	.	CASSLEGTGGYTF
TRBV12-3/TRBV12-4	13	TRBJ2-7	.	CASSFAARDEQYF
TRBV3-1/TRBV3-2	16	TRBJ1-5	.	CASSHSTGVDNQPQHF
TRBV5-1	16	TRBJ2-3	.	CASSLNGRIDTDTQYF
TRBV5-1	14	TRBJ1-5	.	CASSLGTSGQPQHF
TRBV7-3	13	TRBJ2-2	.	CASSLAGTGELFF
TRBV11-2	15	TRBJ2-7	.	CASSLEAGQGAGQYF
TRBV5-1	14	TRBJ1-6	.	CASSLERQDRSLHF
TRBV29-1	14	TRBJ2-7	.	CSVEEGQGFNEQYF
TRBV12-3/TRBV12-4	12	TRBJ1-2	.	CASTQGWYGYTF
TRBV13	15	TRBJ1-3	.	CASSFSINTRRTIYF
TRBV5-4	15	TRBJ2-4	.	CASSPTGMEGNIQYF
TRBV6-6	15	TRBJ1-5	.	CASSSGQGAGQPQHF
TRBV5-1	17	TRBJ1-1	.	CASSQNRQGATNTEAFF
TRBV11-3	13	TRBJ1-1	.	CASQGGENTEAFF
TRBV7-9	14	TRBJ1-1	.	CASSLEGVNTEAFF
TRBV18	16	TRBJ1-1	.	CASSPPIGGGSTEAFF
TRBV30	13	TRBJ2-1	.	CAWRGNSYNEQFF
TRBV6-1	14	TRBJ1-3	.	CASSEGGLGNTIYF
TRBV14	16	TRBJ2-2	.	CASSPLAGMDTGELFF
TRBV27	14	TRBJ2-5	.	CASSRDRAQETQYF
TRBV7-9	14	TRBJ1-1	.	CASSSGTGGTEAFF
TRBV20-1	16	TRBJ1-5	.	CSASLPTRYSNQPQHF
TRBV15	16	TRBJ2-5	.	CATSRELGQPQETQYF
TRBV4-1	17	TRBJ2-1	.	CASSRGLIAGDHNEQFF
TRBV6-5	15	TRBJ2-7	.	CASNAGTGGGHEQYF
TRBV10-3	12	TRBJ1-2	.	CAIRRDREGYTF
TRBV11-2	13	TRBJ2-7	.	CASSRDRGYEQYF
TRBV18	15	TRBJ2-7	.	CASSPPAGQGDEQYF
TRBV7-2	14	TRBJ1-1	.	CASSRIRGGTEAFF